This TCR beta chain was documented in a study of blood T cell repertoires in COVID-19. Study background: The origin of the acute and convalescent COVID-19 samples was the United States, Italy and Spain.

Some clones are missing from TCRdb's copy, which holds only in-frame ones; the method was immunoSEQ multiplex PCR. The profile shows 150,000 to 200,000 clones, approximately 83% of them singletons. In this sample, this clone turned up a few times. This sequence originates from a human donor with active or convalescent COVID-19. The donor label of this sample is uncertain. Source material: peripheral blood.

CDR3 sequence (DNA): TGCGCCAGCAGCTTGATTGGGGGCGGCAATGAGCAGTTCTTC. This gives the protein CASSLIGGGNEQFF. The V gene is TRBV5-1, the J gene TRBJ2-1, with D possibly TRBD1 on 6 matching bases. The CDR3 runs 14 residues. Trimming cost V 1 base and J 6 bases, with 11 bases left between them. Germline V gives CDR1 SGHRS, CDR2 YFSETQ.